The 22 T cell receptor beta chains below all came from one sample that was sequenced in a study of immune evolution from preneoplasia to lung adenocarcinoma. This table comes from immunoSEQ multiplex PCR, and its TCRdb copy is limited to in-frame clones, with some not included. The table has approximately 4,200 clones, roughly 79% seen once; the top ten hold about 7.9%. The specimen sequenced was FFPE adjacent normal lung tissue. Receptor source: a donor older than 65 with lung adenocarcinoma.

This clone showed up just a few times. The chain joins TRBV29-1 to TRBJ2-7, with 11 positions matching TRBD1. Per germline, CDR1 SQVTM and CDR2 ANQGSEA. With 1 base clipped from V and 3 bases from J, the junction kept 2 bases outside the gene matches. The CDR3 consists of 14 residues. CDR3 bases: TGCAGCGTTGAAGTAGGGACAGGGGGCTACGAGCAGTACTTC. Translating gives CSVEVGTGGYEQYF.

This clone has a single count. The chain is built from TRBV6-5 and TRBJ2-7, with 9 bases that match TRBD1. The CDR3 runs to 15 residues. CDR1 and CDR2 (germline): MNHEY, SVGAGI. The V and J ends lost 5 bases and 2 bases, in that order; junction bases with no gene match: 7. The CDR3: CASSTGDRAPYEQYF. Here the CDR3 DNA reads TGTGCCAGCAGTACGGGGGACAGGGCTCCCTACGAGCAGTACTTC.

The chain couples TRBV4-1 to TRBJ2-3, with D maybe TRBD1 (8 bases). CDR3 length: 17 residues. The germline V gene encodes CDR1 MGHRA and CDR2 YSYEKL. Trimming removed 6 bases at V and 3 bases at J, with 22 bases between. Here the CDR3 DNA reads TGCGCCAGCAGTGCCACCGCACAGGGGGGAGGGACAGATACGCAGTATTTT. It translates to CASSATAQGGGTDTQYF.

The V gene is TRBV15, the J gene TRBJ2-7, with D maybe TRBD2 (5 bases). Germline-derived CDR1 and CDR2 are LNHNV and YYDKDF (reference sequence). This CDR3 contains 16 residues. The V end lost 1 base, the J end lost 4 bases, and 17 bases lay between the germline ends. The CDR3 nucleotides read TGTGCCACCAGCAGAGCCACTCGGGATCTAAATTACGAGCAGTACTTC. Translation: CATSRATRDLNYEQYF.

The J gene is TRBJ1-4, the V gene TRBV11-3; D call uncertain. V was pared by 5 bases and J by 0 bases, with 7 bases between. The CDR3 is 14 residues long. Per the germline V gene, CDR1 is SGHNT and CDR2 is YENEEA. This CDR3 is CASSPRATNEKLFF. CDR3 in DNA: TGTGCCAGCAGCCCCCGGGCAACTAATGAAAAACTGTTTTTT.

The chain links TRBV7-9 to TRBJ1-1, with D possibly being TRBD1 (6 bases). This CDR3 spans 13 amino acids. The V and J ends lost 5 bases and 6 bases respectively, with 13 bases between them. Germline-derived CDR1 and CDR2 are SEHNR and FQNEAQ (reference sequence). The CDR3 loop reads CASSQGGIAEAFF. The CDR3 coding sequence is TGTGCCAGCAGCCAAGGGGGGATCGCTGAAGCTTTCTTT.

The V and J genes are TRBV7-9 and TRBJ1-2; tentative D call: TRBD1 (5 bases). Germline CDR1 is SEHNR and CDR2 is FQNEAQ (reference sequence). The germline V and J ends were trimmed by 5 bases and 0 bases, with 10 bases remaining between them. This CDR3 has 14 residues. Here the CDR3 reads CASSDQTANYGYTF. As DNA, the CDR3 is TGTGCCAGCAGCGACCAGACAGCTAACTATGGCTACACCTTC.

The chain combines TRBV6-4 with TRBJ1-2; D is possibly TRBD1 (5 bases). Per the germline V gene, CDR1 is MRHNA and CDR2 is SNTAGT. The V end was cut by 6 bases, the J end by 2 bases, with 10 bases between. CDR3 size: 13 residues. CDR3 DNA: TGTGCCAGCAGCCATGGGGGGAACTATGGCTACACCTTC. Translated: CASSHGGNYGYTF.

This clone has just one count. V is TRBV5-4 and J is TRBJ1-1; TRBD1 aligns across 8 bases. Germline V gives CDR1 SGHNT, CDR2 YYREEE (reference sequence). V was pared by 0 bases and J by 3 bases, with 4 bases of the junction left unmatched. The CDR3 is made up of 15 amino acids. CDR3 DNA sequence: TGTGCCAGCAGCTTGGTTCAGGGGGCTTACACTGAAGCTTTCTTT. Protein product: CASSLVQGAYTEAFF.

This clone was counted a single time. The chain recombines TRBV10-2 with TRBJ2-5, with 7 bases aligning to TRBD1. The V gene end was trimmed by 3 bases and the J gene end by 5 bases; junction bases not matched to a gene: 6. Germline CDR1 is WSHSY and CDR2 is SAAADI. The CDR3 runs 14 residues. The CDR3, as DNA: TGCGCCAGCAGTGACAGGCTCAGGGGGGAGACCCAGTACTTC. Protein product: CASSDRLRGETQYF.

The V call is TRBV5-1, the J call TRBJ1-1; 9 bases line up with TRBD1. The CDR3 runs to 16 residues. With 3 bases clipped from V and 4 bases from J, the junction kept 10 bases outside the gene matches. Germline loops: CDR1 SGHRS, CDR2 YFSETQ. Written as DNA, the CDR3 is TGCGCCAGCAGCTCCTACGACAGGGGGGGTGGCACTGAAGCTTTCTTT. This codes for CASSSYDRGGGTEAFF.

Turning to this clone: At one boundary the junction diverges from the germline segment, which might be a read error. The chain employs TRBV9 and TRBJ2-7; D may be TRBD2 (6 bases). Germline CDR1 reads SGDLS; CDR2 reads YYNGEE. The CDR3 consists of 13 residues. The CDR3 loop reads CASSAGSSHEQYF. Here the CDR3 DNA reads TGTGCCAGCAGCGCCGGGAGCTCCCACGAGCAGTACTTC.

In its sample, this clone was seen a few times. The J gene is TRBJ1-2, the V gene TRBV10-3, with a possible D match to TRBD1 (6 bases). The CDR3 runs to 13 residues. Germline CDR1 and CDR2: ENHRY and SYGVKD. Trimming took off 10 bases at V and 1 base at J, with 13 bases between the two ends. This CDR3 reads CASDRGNNYGYTF. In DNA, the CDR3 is TGTGCCAGCGATAGGGGGAATAACTATGGCTACACCTTC.

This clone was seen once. CDR3: CASSLDLGLGEAFF. The CDR3 coding sequence is TGTGCCAGCAGCTTAGATCTGGGGTTAGGTGAAGCTTTCTTT. The chain is built from TRBV11-3 and TRBJ1-1; D call uncertain. The ends were cut back, 0 bases at V and 7 bases at J, with 12 bases in the middle. This CDR3 contains 14 residues. CDR1 is SGHNT, CDR2 YENEEA, per germline.

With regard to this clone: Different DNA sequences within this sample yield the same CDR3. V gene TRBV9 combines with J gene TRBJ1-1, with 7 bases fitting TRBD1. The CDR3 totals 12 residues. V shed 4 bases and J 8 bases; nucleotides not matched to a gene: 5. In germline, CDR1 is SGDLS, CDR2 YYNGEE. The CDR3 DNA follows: TGTGCCAGCAGCCCAGGGGGTATGGAAGCTTTCTTT. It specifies CASSPGGMEAFF.

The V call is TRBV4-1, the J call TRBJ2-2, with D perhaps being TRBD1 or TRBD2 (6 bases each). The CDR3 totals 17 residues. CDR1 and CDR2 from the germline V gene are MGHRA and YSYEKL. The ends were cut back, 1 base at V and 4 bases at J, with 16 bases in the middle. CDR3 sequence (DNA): TGCGCCAGCAGCCAAGCCGGACACGGAGGGGGCACCGGGGAGCTGTTTTTT. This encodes CASSQAGHGGGTGELFF.

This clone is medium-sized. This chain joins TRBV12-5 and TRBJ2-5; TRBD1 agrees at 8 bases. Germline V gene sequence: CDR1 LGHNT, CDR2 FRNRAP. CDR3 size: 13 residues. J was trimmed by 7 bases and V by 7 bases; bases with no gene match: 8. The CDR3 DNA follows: TGTGCTAGTGCCCAGGGGGCAGGAGGGACCCAGTACTTC. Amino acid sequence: CASAQGAGGTQYF.

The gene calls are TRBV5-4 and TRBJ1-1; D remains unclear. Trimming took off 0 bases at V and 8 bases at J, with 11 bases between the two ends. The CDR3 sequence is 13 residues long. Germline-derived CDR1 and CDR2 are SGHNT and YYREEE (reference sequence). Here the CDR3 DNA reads TGTGCCAGCAGCTTGGAGTCCCCTCGGGAAGCTTTCTTT. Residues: CASSLESPREAFF.

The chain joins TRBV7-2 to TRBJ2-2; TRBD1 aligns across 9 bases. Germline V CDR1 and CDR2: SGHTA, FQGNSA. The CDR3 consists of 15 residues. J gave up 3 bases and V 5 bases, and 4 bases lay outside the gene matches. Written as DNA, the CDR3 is TGTGCCAGCAGCAGACGGGACAGGGACACCGGGGAGCTGTTTTTT. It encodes CASSRRDRDTGELFF. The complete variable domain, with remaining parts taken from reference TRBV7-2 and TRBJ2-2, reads GAGVSQSPSNKVTEKGKDVELRCDPISGHTALYWYRQSLGQGLEFLIYFQGNSAPDKSGLPSDRFSAERTGGSVSTLTIQRTQQEDSAVYLCASSRRDRDTGELFFGEGSRLTVL.

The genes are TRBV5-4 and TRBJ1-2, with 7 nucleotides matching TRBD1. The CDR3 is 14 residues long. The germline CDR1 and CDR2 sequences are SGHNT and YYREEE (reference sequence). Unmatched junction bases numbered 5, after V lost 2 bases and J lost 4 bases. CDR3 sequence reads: CASSFPGQSYGYTF. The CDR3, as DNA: TGTGCCAGCAGCTTCCCGGGACAGAGCTATGGCTACACCTTC.

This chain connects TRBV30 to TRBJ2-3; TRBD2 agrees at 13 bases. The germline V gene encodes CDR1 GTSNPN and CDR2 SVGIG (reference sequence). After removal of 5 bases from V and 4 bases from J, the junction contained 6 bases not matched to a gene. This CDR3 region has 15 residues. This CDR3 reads CAWERLAGGSDTQYF. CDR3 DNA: TGTGCCTGGGAAAGACTAGCGGGAGGTTCAGATACGCAGTATTTT.

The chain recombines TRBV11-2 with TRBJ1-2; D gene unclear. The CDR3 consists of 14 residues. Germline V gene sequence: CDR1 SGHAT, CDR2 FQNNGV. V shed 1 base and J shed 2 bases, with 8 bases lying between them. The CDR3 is CASSLASENYGYTF. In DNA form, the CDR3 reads TGTGCCAGCAGCTTAGCGTCCGAGAACTATGGCTACACCTTC.